The 15 T cell receptor beta chains below come from one sample, sequenced in a study of CD8 T cells in ankylosing spondylitis. TCRdb called the 5' RACE reads again in MiXCR, with one record for every CDR3 protein. The top ten clones hold around 33% of a sample with a few hundred thousand distinct CDR3 sequences, 18% of them seen once. Sequencing was performed on blood, either unsorted or a sorted T cell fraction (not recorded which). The receptors were gathered from a male donor with ankylosing spondylitis or in good health (not recorded which).

This clonotype was recorded many times. The chain couples TRBV4-1 to TRBJ2-7, with TRBD2 identical over 8 bases. This CDR3 spans 15 amino acids. V trimming: 1 base; J trimming: 5 bases; junction bases outside the gene matches: 7. From germline, CDR1 is MGHRA and CDR2 YSYEKL. This chain's CDR3 is CASSQAGGPLDEQYF. The DNA of the CDR3 is TGCGCCAGCAGCCAAGCGGGAGGGCCTCTGGACGAGCAGTACTTC.

This clonotype has only a few counts. This sequence joins TRBV29-1 and TRBJ2-3; TRBD1 agrees at 7 bases. Germline CDR1 and CDR2: SQVTM and ANQGSEA. V gave up 6 bases and J gave up 5 bases; unmatched junction bases: 8. The CDR3 runs 13 residues. This CDR3 is CSVSGTAQDTQYF. The CDR3 DNA reads TGCAGCGTGTCCGGGACAGCCCAAGATACGCAGTATTTT.

This clonotype was seen a few times. The V gene is TRBV10-3, the J gene TRBJ1-2, with 8 positions matching TRBD1. This CDR3 comprises 16 residues. Germline V gives CDR1 ENHRY, CDR2 SYGVKD. With 3 bases clipped from V and 2 bases from J, the junction kept 8 bases outside the gene matches. CDR3 loop: CAISDPAGGRNYGYTF. The CDR3 DNA is TGTGCCATCAGTGATCCTGCAGGGGGCCGAAACTATGGCTACACCTTC.

There are many counts of this clonotype. CDR3 sequence reads: CASSVVTGELFF. CDR3 DNA: TGTGCCAGCAGCGTAGTAACCGGGGAGCTGTTTTTT. The chain employs TRBV9 and TRBJ2-2; no clear D gene. V lost 0 bases to trimming and J lost 5 bases, with 2 bases between them. The CDR3 is made up of 12 amino acids. In germline, CDR1 is SGDLS, CDR2 YYNGEE.

This clonotype was seen a few times. The chain uses TRBV4-3 and TRBJ2-1, with D uncertain. V lost 0 bases, J lost 8 bases, and 8 bases lay in between. The germline V gene encodes CDR1 LGHNA and CDR2 YSLEER. The CDR3 has 13 residues. CDR3 coding DNA: TGCGCCAGCAGCCAAGATCAGGCTTATGAGCAGTTCTTC. This translates into CASSQDQAYEQFF.

This sequence joins TRBV4-1 and TRBJ2-7; 8 bases align to TRBD1. The CDR3 spans 16 residues. V shed 0 bases and J 0 bases; nucleotides not matched to a gene: 4. Germline-derived CDR1 and CDR2 are MGHRA and YSYEKL. CDR3 residues: CASSQELTGDSYEQYF. CDR3 DNA: TGCGCCAGCAGCCAAGAGTTGACAGGGGACTCCTACGAGCAGTACTTC.

The sample holds a few counts of this clonotype. In DNA, the CDR3 is TGTGCCAGCAGCTACGCTAGCAGCACCTACGAGCAGTACTTC. Its protein product is CASSYASSTYEQYF. The chain links TRBV7-8 to TRBJ2-7, with a possible D match to TRBD2 (5 bases). Per germline, CDR1 SGHVS and CDR2 FQNEAQ. The CDR3 has 14 residues. V shed 4 bases and J shed 2 bases, with 12 bases lying between them.

The table lists this clonotype with a few counts. This rearrangement joins TRBV4-1 to TRBJ2-3; perhaps TRBD2 as D (5 bases). Germline loops: CDR1 MGHRA, CDR2 YSYEKL. This CDR3 region has 17 residues. The V end was cut by 1 base, the J end by 2 bases, with 16 bases between. CDR3 coding DNA: TGCGCCAGCAGCCAAGTCGACTCGCCGGAGGCCACAGATACGCAGTATTTT. Encoded protein: CASSQVDSPEATDTQYF.

A remark on this clonotype: One end of the junction is discordant with germline, which a read error may explain. The chain recombines TRBV3-1 with TRBJ1-1, with D uncertain. This CDR3 comprises 12 residues. Germline V CDR1 and CDR2: LGHDT, YNNKEL (reference sequence). The CDR3 spells CASSPKGTEAFF. For the CDR3, the DNA is TGTGCCAGCAGCCCCAAAGGCACTGAGGCTTTCTTT.

In its sample, this clonotype was seen a few times. The rearrangement links TRBV13 to TRBJ2-1; 7 bases align to TRBD2. Losses at the gene ends were 6 bases for V and 6 bases for J; bases not matched to a gene: 5. Germline V lookup: CDR1 PRHDT, CDR2 FYEKMQ (reference sequence). This CDR3 is built from 13 residues. The CDR3 spells CASSPAGPNEQFF. The CDR3, as DNA: TGTGCCAGCAGTCCAGCGGGACCCAATGAGCAGTTCTTC.

Only a few counts were recorded for this clonotype. The genes are TRBV6-5 and TRBJ1-1; no clear D. The V end lost 0 bases, the J end lost 4 bases, and 9 bases lay between the germline ends. Germline CDR1 reads MNHEY; CDR2 reads SVGAGI. The CDR3 runs 14 residues. The CDR3 DNA is TGTGCCAGCAGTTACTCAAGGTGGGGCACTGAAGCTTTCTTT. It encodes CASSYSRWGTEAFF.

In this sample, this clonotype turned up a few times. The chain is built from TRBV5-1 and TRBJ2-7, with D possibly being TRBD1 or TRBD2 (5 bases each). The germline V and J ends were trimmed by 0 bases and 0 bases, with 10 bases remaining between them. Germline V gene data show CDR1 as SGHRS and CDR2 as YFSETQ. The CDR3 runs to 15 residues. CDR3 residues: CASSLELGVSYEQYF. CDR3 sequence (DNA): TGCGCCAGCAGCTTGGAACTAGGGGTCTCCTACGAGCAGTACTTC.

This clonotype has just a few counts. The V and J genes are TRBV4-3 and TRBJ2-1, with D perhaps matching TRBD1 (6 bases). The CDR3 has 13 amino acids. Trimming took 3 bases from V and 8 from J, leaving 11 bases between them. From germline, CDR1 is LGHNA and CDR2 YSLEER. The chain's CDR3 is CASSQGAGHEQFF. CDR3 DNA sequence: TGCGCCAGCAGCCAGGGGGCCGGGCATGAGCAGTTCTTC.

Many counts were recorded for this clonotype. CDR3 loop: CASSIFRDMSYNEQFF. The CDR3, as DNA: TGTGCCAGCAGCATTTTCCGGGACATGTCCTACAATGAGCAGTTCTTC. V and J are TRBV9 and TRBJ2-1, with D maybe TRBD1 (6 bases). The CDR3 has 16 residues. Germline CDR1 is SGDLS and CDR2 is YYNGEE. V was cut by 4 bases and J by 1 base, with 15 bases left in between.

The chain has TRBV27 and TRBJ1-4; the D gene is possibly TRBD1 (6 bases). In germline, CDR1 is MNHEY, CDR2 SMNVEV (reference sequence). V dropped 6 bases and J dropped 6 bases, with 14 bases sitting between them. This CDR3 contains 14 residues. CDR3 sequence: CASRTRGGYEKLFF. In nucleotides, the CDR3 is TGTGCCAGCAGGACTCGCGGGGGCTATGAAAAACTGTTTTTT.